Listed here are 10 T cell receptor beta chains from one sample, sequenced in a study of blood T cell repertoires in COVID-19. Sequenced by immunoSEQ multiplex PCR; TCRdb stores in-frame clones only, minus some. The table has some 130,000 clones, around four fifths seen once. Sequencing used PBMCs or T cells enriched from blood (not recorded which). Receptors were obtained from a man between 35 and 55 years old with acute COVID-19.

The V gene is TRBV5-1, the J gene TRBJ2-3, with D possibly TRBD2 on 7 matching bases. Between the trimmed V and J ends, which lost 0 bases and 2 bases, there was a span of 13 bases. This CDR3 has 16 residues. The germline V gene encodes CDR1 SGHRS and CDR2 YFSETQ. The CDR3 DNA reads as TGCGCCAGCAGCTTGGGAGGGGGGGCCATCACAGATACGCAGTATTTT. It is translated as CASSLGGGAITDTQYF.

The chain combines TRBV5-8 with TRBJ2-7, with TRBD1 identical over 8 bases. CDR1 is SGHTS and CDR2 is YDEGEE in the germline V gene. V was pared by 4 bases and J by 7 bases, with 7 bases of the junction left unmatched. CDR3 length: 13 amino acids. The CDR3 protein is CASSIQGVGEQYF. CDR3 sequence (DNA): TGTGCCAGCAGCATACAGGGGGTCGGGGAGCAGTACTTC. Using reference TRBV5-8 and TRBJ2-7 for the parts outside the CDR3, the full variable domain is EAGVTQSPTHLIKTRGQQATLRCSPISGHTSVYWYQQALGLGLQFLLWYDEGEERNRGNFPPRFSGRQFPNYSSELNVNALELEDSALYLCASSIQGVGEQYFGPGTRLTVT.

The J gene is TRBJ1-3, the V gene TRBV10-3; D perhaps matches TRBD1 (5 bases). Trimming removed 6 bases at V and 3 bases at J, with 9 bases between. This CDR3 spans 13 amino acids. Germline assignment: CDR1 ENHRY and CDR2 SYGVKD. The CDR3 DNA is TGTGCCATCAGGCCGACAGATGGAAACACCATATATTTT. This encodes CAIRPTDGNTIYF.

The V and J genes are TRBV7-2 and TRBJ2-5; D might be TRBD1 (6 bases). Trimming shortened V by 2 bases and J by 5 bases, and 12 bases separated the two germline ends. Germline assignment: CDR1 SGHTA and CDR2 FQGNSA. The CDR3 spans 14 residues. CDR3 sequence (DNA): TGTGCCAGCAGCTTAAGGGGGAAAACTGAGACCCAGTACTTC. As protein: CASSLRGKTETQYF.

This rearrangement joins TRBV9 to TRBJ2-1, with 10 bases fitting TRBD2. The CDR3 extends over 15 amino acids. Losses at the gene ends were 1 base for V and 4 bases for J; bases not matched to a gene: 2. Germline V gene lookup returns CDR1 SGDLS and CDR2 YYNGEE. CDR3 residues: CASSVSGGEYNEQFF. CDR3 bases: TGTGCCAGCAGCGTAAGCGGGGGGGAATACAATGAGCAGTTCTTC.

The J gene is TRBJ2-4, the V gene TRBV15; D is ambiguous. This CDR3 is built from 15 residues. Trimming cost V 0 bases and J 0 bases, with 6 bases left between them. Germline values: CDR1 LNHNV, CDR2 YYDKDF (reference sequence). The DNA for the CDR3 is TGTGCCACCAGCAGAGATCCTCTAGCCAAAAACATTCAGTACTTC. This gives the protein CATSRDPLAKNIQYF. Together with reference TRBV15 and TRBJ2-4, the CDR3 gives the full variable domain: DAMVIQNPRYQVTQFGKPVTLSCSQTLNHNVMYWYQQKSSQAPKLLFHYYDKDFNNEADTPDNFQSRRPNTSFCFLDIRSPGLGDTAMYLCATSRDPLAKNIQYFGAGTRLSVL.

The rearrangement joins TRBV5-1 to TRBJ2-5; 8 positions match TRBD1. Germline loops: CDR1 SGHRS, CDR2 YFSETQ. The junction had 7 bases not matched to a gene; V was cut back by 4 bases and J by 5 bases. This CDR3 has 14 amino acids. CDR3 amino acids: CASSPQGAGETQYF. Here the CDR3 DNA reads TGCGCCAGCAGCCCCCAGGGGGCGGGCGAGACCCAGTACTTC.

In this sample, this clone turned up a few times. The chain couples TRBV29-1 to TRBJ1-3; perhaps TRBD1 as D (5 bases). The germline gives CDR1 SQVTM, CDR2 ANQGSEA. V dropped 3 bases and J dropped 3 bases, with 6 bases sitting between them. CDR3 length: 12 residues. The CDR3 here is CSVDGGGNTIYF. The CDR3, as DNA: TGCAGCGTTGACGGGGGTGGAAACACCATATATTTT.

The chain joins TRBV29-1 to TRBJ1-4; tentatively, D is TRBD1 (5 bases). CDR1 and CDR2 from the germline V gene are SQVTM and ANQGSEA. Trimming pared 6 bases from V and 0 bases from J, leaving 11 bases between. The CDR3 extends over 14 amino acids. The chain's CDR3 is CSVKTVATNEKLFF. As DNA, the CDR3 is TGCAGCGTCAAGACAGTTGCAACTAATGAAAAACTGTTTTTT.

The chain couples TRBV11-2 to TRBJ1-3; unclear D gene. Trimming stripped 1 base from V and 4 bases from J, with 5 bases between. The CDR3 covers 13 residues. CDR1 and CDR2 (germline): SGHAT, FQNNGV. As DNA, the CDR3 is TGTGCCAGCAGCTTAGTGTCAGGAAACACCATATATTTT. This sequence encodes CASSLVSGNTIYF.